This T cell receptor beta chain is drawn from a study of cytomegalovirus exposure and HLA in healthy donors. This clone was seen once. In the PCR, 60 Vbeta and 13 Jbeta primers were used. Libraries were prepared by immunoSEQ multiplex PCR; TCRdb keeps only in-frame clonotypes and omits some of them. The repertoire holds some 270,000 clones, with nearly 95% as singletons. This CDR3 contains 16 residues. Germline loops: CDR1 MGHRA, CDR2 YSYEKL. V was cut by 5 bases and J by 4 bases, with 20 bases left in between. This receptor was taken from a girl aged 2-10 years in good health and CMV-seronegative. The sequenced material came from PBMCs. The J gene is TRBJ1-1, the V gene TRBV4-1; D call uncertain. The CDR3 region is CASSAAIVRIGTEAFF. The CDR3 nucleotides are TGCGCCAGCAGCGCGGCTATCGTCCGGATCGGCACTGAAGCTTTCTTT.